Only a few counts were recorded for the clone carrying this T cell receptor beta chain. The data stem from a study of cytomegalovirus exposure and HLA in healthy donors. The germline V gene has CDR1 SGHRS and CDR2 YFSETQ. Trimming pared 4 bases from V and 2 bases from J, leaving 15 bases between. This CDR3 is built from 15 residues. Both 60 Vbeta primers and 13 Jbeta primers went into the PCR. This table comes from immunoSEQ multiplex PCR, and its TCRdb copy is limited to in-frame clones, with some not included. The sample holds around 190,000 clones; around three quarters are singletons and the top ten take about 4.6%.

This rearrangement joins TRBV5-1 to TRBJ1-1; D is unresolved. Sequenced material: PBMCs. The clonotype comes from a woman under 40 in good health and CMV-seropositive. The CDR3 loop is CASSPGEGSNTEAFF. The CDR3, as DNA: TGCGCCAGCAGCCCGGGTGAGGGATCCAACACTGAAGCTTTCTTT.